This T cell receptor beta chain emerged from a study of cytomegalovirus exposure and HLA in healthy donors. General study results and limits: A missense variant in DCLRE1C was later tied to TCR beta V- and J-gene trimming.

This clone came up a few times. Its matching antigen is unknown. In nominal health when sampled, donors likely had unrecorded immune exposures nonetheless. Amplification used 60 Vbeta primers and 13 Jbeta primers. Here immunoSEQ multiplex PCR was the method, and the copy in TCRdb shows in-frame clones only, minus some. The data hold around 130,000 clones, with over 70% observed a single time. The germline V gene encodes CDR1 SGHRS and CDR2 YFSETQ. The CDR3 contains 14 residues. V shed 1 base and J shed 4 bases, with 10 bases lying between them. This chain joins TRBV5-1 and TRBJ2-3, with a possible D match to TRBD2 (7 bases). This clonotype was sampled from a woman aged 35 to 49 in good health and CMV-seronegative. Sample: PBMCs. The CDR3 region is CASSLTRGPDTQYF. The CDR3 region has the DNA TGCGCCAGCAGCTTGACGCGGGGGCCAGATACGCAGTATTTT.